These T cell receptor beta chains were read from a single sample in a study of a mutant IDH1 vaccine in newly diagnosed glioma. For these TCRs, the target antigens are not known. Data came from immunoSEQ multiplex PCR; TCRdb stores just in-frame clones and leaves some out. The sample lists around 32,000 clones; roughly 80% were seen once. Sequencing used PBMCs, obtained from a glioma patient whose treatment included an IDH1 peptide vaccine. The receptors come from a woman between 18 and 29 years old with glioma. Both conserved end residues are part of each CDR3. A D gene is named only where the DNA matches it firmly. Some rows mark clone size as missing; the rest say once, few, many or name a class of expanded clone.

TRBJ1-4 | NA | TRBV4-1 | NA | CASSQRSLNEKLFF | TGCGCCAGCAGCCAGAGGTCTCTAAACGAAAAACTGTTTTTT
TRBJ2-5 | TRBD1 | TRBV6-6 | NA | CASTDRTQETQYF | TGTGCCAGTACGGACAGGACCCAAGAGACCCAGTACTTC
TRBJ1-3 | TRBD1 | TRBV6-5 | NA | CASRPTTGGANTIYF | TGTGCCAGCAGACCCACGACAGGGGGAGCAAACACCATATATTTT
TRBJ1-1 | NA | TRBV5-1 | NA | CASSLRGYTEAFF | TGCGCCAGCAGCTTACGGGGGTACACTGAAGCTTTCTTT
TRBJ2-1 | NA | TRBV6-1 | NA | CASSEATPQGPGYNEQFF | TGTGCCAGCAGTGAAGCGACCCCACAGGGACCGGGCTACAATGAGCAGTTCTTC
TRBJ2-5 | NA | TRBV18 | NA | CASSPSLSQETQYF | TGTGCCAGCTCACCATCCCTAAGCCAAGAGACCCAGTACTTC
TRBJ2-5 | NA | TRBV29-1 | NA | CSARGTGETQYF | TGCAGCGCCCGGGGCACGGGAGAGACCCAGTACTTC
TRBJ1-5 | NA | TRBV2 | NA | CASSPGEGRAQPQHF | TGTGCCAGCAGCCCGGGCGAGGGGAGAGCACAGCCCCAGCATTTT
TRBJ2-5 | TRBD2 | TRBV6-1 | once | CASSELAGGPQETQYF | TGTGCCAGCAGTGAATTGGCGGGGGGGCCCCAAGAGACCCAGTACTTC
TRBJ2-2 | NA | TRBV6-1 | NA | CASRPNRGTGELFF | TGTGCCAGCAGGCCCAATAGGGGGACCGGGGAGCTGTTTTTT
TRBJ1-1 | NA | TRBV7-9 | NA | CASSLGANTEAFF | TGTGCCAGCAGCTTGGGCGCGAACACTGAAGCTTTCTTT
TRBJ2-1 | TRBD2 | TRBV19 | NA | CASSPQRGAGGVVDYNEQFF | TGTGCCAGTAGTCCCCAGCGAGGGGCGGGAGGGGTTGTGGATTACAATGAGCAGTTCTTC
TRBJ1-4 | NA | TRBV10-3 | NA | CAISDNVGPDGEPDATNEKLFF | TGTGCCATCAGTGACAACGTGGGGCCGGACGGGGAGCCGGATGCAACTAATGAAAAACTGTTTTTT
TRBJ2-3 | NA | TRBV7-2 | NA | CASSPMGTSTDTQYF | TGTGCCAGCAGCCCGATGGGTACTAGCACAGATACGCAGTATTTT
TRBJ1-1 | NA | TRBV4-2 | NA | CASSLSMNTEAFF | TGTGCCAGCAGCCTATCCATGAACACTGAAGCTTTCTTT
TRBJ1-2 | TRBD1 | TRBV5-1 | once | CASSLGDRPLIGYTF | TGCGCCAGCAGCTTGGGGGACAGGCCCTTGATCGGCTACACCTTC
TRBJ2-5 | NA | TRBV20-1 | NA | CSDGLRETQYF | TGCAGTGATGGACTGAGAGAGACCCAGTACTTC
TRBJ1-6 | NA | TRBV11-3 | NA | CASSLRARDSPLHF | TGTGCCAGCAGCTTAAGGGCCAGGGATTCACCCCTCCACTTT
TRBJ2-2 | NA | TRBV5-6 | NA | CASSLQTTGELFF | TGTGCCAGCAGCCTGCAAACCACCGGGGAGCTGTTTTTT
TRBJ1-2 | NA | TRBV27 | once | CASSPTRTATYGYTF | TGTGCCAGCAGTCCCACCCGGACAGCAACCTATGGCTACACCTTC
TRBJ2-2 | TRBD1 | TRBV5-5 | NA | CASSGGTANTGELFF | TGTGCCAGCAGCGGTGGGACAGCGAACACCGGGGAGCTGTTTTTT
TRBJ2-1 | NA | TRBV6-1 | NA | CASRSEAGRYNEQFF | TGTGCCAGCAGGAGCGAGGCAGGGCGGTACAATGAGCAGTTCTTC
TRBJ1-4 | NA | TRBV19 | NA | CASSARDPGTHEKLFF | TGTGCCAGTAGTGCCCGGGATCCAGGGACGCATGAAAAACTGTTTTTT